The T cell receptor (beta chain) described here comes from a study of T cells in Graves' hyperthyroidism and ophthalmopathy. Template material for amplifying TCR beta CDR3 regions consisted of RNA transcripts. TCR CDR3 underwent first-round RT-PCR with the HTBI primer set. TCRdb re-analysed the multiplex PCR reads in MiXCR, keeping a single row per CDR3 protein. This table has over 650,000 distinct CDR3 sequences, about 45% appearing once. In its sample, this clonotype was seen many times. Trimming stripped 4 bases from V and 8 bases from J, with 11 bases between. Germline CDR1 ENHRY, CDR2 SYGVKD. This CDR3 spans 13 amino acids.

V usage is TRBV10-3 and J usage is TRBJ1-4; a weak D match, TRBD1 (6 bases). Sequenced sample: peripheral blood or thyroid tissue (not recorded which). The receptor was isolated from an adult man with Graves' disease, either hyperthyroidism or ophthalmopathy (not recorded which). DNA for the CDR3: TGTGCCATCAGTGGGGGGCCCGGAGAAAAACTGTTTTTT. This sequence encodes CAISGGPGEKLFF.